Each of the 10 T cell receptor beta chains below was sequenced from the same sample in a study of cytomegalovirus exposure and HLA in healthy donors. Use of 60 Vbeta and 13 Jbeta primers characterized the PCR. TCRdb's table, derived via immunoSEQ multiplex PCR, lists solely in-frame clones and lacks some. This sample carries about 82,000 clones, around 74% of them seen once, and the ten largest clones take 6% to 8%. The sequenced sample was PBMCs. These TCRs come from a woman aged 50 to 60 in good health and CMV-seropositive.

The V and J genes are TRBV19 and TRBJ1-5; 7 nucleotides match TRBD1. CDR3 length: 16 residues. Trimming took 3 bases from V and 6 from J; bases not matched to a gene: 11. Germline V gene data show CDR1 as LNHDA and CDR2 as SQIVND (reference sequence). CDR3 sequence (DNA): TGTGCCAGTAGTATCGAGACAGGGTTTTTTGGTCAGCCCCAGCATTTT. Its protein product is CASSIETGFFGQPQHF. Filled out from reference TRBV19 and TRBJ1-5, the complete variable domain reads DGGITQSPKYLFRKEGQNVTLSCEQNLNHDAMYWYRQDPGQGLRLIYYSQIVNDFQKGDIAEGYSVSREKKESFPLTVTSAQKNPTAFYLCASSIETGFFGQPQHFGDGTRLSIL.

This clone was recorded a few times. The J gene is TRBJ2-7, the V gene TRBV5-1, with 9 bases aligning to TRBD1. Per germline, CDR1 SGHRS and CDR2 YFSETQ. The CDR3 loop spans 14 amino acids. V was pared by 4 bases and J by 7 bases, with 9 bases of the junction left unmatched. The CDR3 loop is CASSDTGGVGEQYF. Written as DNA, the CDR3 is TGCGCCAGCAGCGATACAGGGGGCGTGGGGGAGCAGTACTTC.

The genes are TRBV5-4 and TRBJ1-2; 11 bases match TRBD1. Trimming at V came to 4 bases and at J to 6 bases, leaving 8 bases not matched to a gene. CDR1 is SGHNT and CDR2 is YYREEE in the germline V gene (reference sequence). CDR3 length equals 15 residues. The chain's CDR3 is CASSTNWGQGDGYTF. The CDR3 DNA is TGTGCCAGCAGCACAAACTGGGGACAGGGGGATGGCTACACCTTC.

The count of this clone is one. V and J are TRBV6-6 and TRBJ2-5; the match to TRBD2 covers 10 bases. V was pared by 2 bases and J by 3 bases, with 3 bases of the junction left unmatched. CDR1 and CDR2 from the germline V gene are MNHNY and SVGAGI (reference sequence). The CDR3 is 15 residues long. This CDR3 is CASSYVLAGKETQYF. The CDR3 nucleotides are TGTGCCAGCAGTTACGTACTAGCGGGAAAAGAGACCCAGTACTTC.

The J gene is TRBJ1-2, the V gene TRBV20-1; tentatively, D is TRBD1 (5 bases). V was clipped by 6 bases and J by 4 bases, with 9 bases between them. The CDR3 length is 11 residues. Germline CDR1 DFQATT, CDR2 SNEGSKA (reference sequence). The CDR3 loop reads CSARASYGYTF. The CDR3 DNA reads as TGCAGTGCCAGGGCCAGCTATGGCTACACCTTC.

The gene calls are TRBV30 and TRBJ2-1, with TRBD2 matching 7 bases. Germline CDR1 is GTSNPN and CDR2 is SVGIG (reference sequence). The CDR3 consists of 13 residues. V shed 4 bases, J shed 13 bases, and the junction held 13 bases outside the gene matches. In nucleotides, the CDR3 is TGTGCCTGGACCGGACCGACTAGCTTTTATCAGTTCTTC. As protein: CAWTGPTSFYQFF.

For the CDR3, the DNA is TGTGCCAGCAGGGGACAGGGTAACTATGGCTACACCTTC. Encoded protein: CASRGQGNYGYTF. The chain uses TRBV25-1 and TRBJ1-2, with TRBD1 matching 9 bases. Germline lookup yields CDR1 MGHDK and CDR2 SYGVNS. Trimming took 6 bases from V and 1 from J; bases not matched to a gene: 0. The CDR3 sequence is 13 residues long.

V is TRBV30 and J is TRBJ2-1, with 7 bases aligning to TRBD2. The V segment lost 2 bases and the J segment 2 bases; nucleotides outside the gene matches: 6. CDR1 and CDR2 from the germline V gene are GTSNPN and SVGIG (reference sequence). CDR3 size: 15 residues. CDR3 nucleotide sequence: TGTGCCTGGAGTAAAAAACTAGCGACCTACAATGAGCAGTTCTTC. Residues: CAWSKKLATYNEQFF.

The chain couples TRBV7-8 to TRBJ2-5; no clear D. V was pared by 4 bases and J by 8 bases, with 11 bases between. Germline assignment: CDR1 SGHVS and CDR2 FQNEAQ. The CDR3 has 12 amino acids. Here the CDR3 reads CASSSDSSTQYF. CDR3 in DNA: TGTGCCAGCAGCTCCGATAGTAGCACCCAGTACTTC.

The V and J genes are TRBV9 and TRBJ1-1, with 8 bases aligning to TRBD1. V lost 3 bases, J lost 4 bases, and 8 bases stayed unmatched. The CDR3 covers 15 residues. CDR1 and CDR2 (germline): SGDLS, YYNGEE. In nucleotides, the CDR3 is TGTGCCAGCAGCGCATCACAGGGGGTGTTCACTGAAGCTTTCTTT. The encoded protein is CASSASQGVFTEAFF.